The following is a TCR beta chain sequence with its context. Its antigen is undetermined. The data derive from a study of shared clonotypes between healthy human individuals. Study-wide results and limits: As a rule, naive subsets had a larger estimated richness than memory subsets.

Sequencing was at deep level. Each subset's genomic DNA was split evenly across several immunoSEQ plates. Per the original data handling: ImmunoSEQ sequences covered only the junction and lacked quality scores; filtering therefore differed. Clones were read by immunoSEQ multiplex PCR, and TCRdb kept only the in-frame ones, dropping some. D and trimming come from the DNA, and the V and J calls and clone size come from that table. Among 2 million to 2.5 million clones listed, about 94% were seen once. CDR3 size: 14 residues. V shed 1 base and J shed 7 bases, with 14 bases lying between them. CDR1 is SGHRS and CDR2 is YFSETQ in the germline V gene.

The origin of this receptor is a man aged 18-30 years in good health. The V and J genes are TRBV5-1 and TRBJ1-2, with D maybe TRBD1 (6 bases). Sample: naive CD4+ T cells sorted from blood. The subset: CD45RA+ positively selected. The CDR3 sequence: CASSLSSGEGGYTF. CDR3 bases: TGCGCCAGCAGCTTGTCATCAGGGGAGGGTGGCTACACCTTC. The variable domain in full, with the rest retrieved from reference TRBV5-1 and TRBJ1-2, is KAGVTQTPRYLIKTRGQQVTLSCSPISGHRSVSWYQQTPGQGLQFLFEYFSETQRNKGNFPGRFSGRQFSNSRSEMNVSTLELGDSALYLCASSLSSGEGGYTFGSGTRLTVV.